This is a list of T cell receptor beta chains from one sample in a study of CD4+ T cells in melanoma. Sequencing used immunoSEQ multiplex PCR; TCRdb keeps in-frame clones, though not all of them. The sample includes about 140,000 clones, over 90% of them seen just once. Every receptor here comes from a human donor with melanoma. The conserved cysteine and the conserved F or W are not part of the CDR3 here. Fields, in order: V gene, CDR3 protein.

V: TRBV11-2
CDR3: ASTILEKGKNIQY

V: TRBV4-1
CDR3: ASSPLGGPRNTEAF

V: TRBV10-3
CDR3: AISETSYEQY

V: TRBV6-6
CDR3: ASSRDRGLDGYT

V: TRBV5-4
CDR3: ASSSPRQGETDTQY

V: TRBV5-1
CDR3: ASSTIAGDTDTQY

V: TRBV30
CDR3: AWSLTGWQY

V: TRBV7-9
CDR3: ASSLAQGGRETQY

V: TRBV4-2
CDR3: ASSQDRGRGGYT

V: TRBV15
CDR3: ATSARITDNYGYT

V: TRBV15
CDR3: ATSRPEGRGAGANQGDEQY

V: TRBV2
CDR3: ASRKDRGDYGYT

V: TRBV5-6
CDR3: ASSLAMVSRYNSPLH

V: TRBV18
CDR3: ASSPRTGSLAPLH

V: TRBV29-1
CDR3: SVEEGGYGYT

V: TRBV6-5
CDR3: ASSYGLANYGYT

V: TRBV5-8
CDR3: ASSKDRGREAF

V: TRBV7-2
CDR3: ASSLTGNTEAF

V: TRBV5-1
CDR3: ASSLTPATNEKLF

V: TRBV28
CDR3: ASAYEGMDEQY

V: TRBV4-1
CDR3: ASSQDHAGGAKRELF

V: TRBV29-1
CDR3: SVVPVANYGYT

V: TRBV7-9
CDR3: ASSQKVVGSYEQY

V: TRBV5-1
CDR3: ASSLQGVGGGNEQF

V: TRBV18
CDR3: ASSPPLAGTETQY

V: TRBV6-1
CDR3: ASSDHLTALISYEQY

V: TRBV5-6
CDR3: ASSPPLGTEAF

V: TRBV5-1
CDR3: ASSLSHGTSVKTQY

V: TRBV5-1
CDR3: ASRPGGGGAQETQY

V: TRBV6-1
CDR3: ASSQGGGEQF

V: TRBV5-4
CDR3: ASNRRPAGGRNEQF

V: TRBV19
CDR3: ASNPRGGSNTGELF

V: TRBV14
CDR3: ASSQGSQPQH

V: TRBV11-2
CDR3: ASSFDGASQAF